This TCR delta chain comes out of a study of γδ T cells in repeated Plasmodium falciparum infection. General observations from the study: In Vdelta2-negative, largely Vdelta1+, gammadelta repertoires, repeated controlled infections appeared to drive clonal selection waves.

TCRdb processed the multiplex PCR reads again with the CATT caller. The sample lists 70,000 to 95,000 delta-chain clones, almost 1.5% occurring once. Gammadelta T cells were flow-sorted from PBMC into Vgamma9/Vdelta2+ and Vdelta2-negative populations for bulk analysis. The germline V and J ends were trimmed by 3 bases and 4 bases, with 18 bases remaining between them. CDR3 length equals 16 residues. From germline, CDR1 is TSWWSYY and CDR2 QGS. This clone was observed a few times. Antigen: not known. A read error likely explains why the TCRdb protein, taken from a much larger clone, differs from this DNA's translation at residue 11; the protein shown is translated from the DNA.

Sequencing was carried out using gamma-delta T cells from blood. The receptor comes from a pool of human donors (malaria-infected and uninfected, not separated). V gene TRDV1 combines with J gene TRDJ1; no reliable D call. The J gene was missing in TCRdb and was found by matching the end of the DNA to germline. The CDR3 is CALGEGLDPYIDKLIF. DNA of the CDR3: TGTGCTCTTGGGGAGGGGCTCGATCCGTACATCGATAAACTCATCTTT.